This T cell receptor beta chain was recorded in a study of cytomegalovirus exposure and HLA in healthy donors. For the study at large: The 110 or so validation repertoires used the same platform as the roughly 670 first-cohort repertoires, a later analysis reported. Findings and caveats of the study: TCR beta chains numbering under 200 were designated cytomegalovirus-associated. Subsequent analysis showed first-cohort TCR clusters tending to co-occur in some 120 validation repertoires.

Germline trimming cut 6 bases from V and 2 bases from J; bases unmatched to any gene: 8. The CDR3 totals 17 residues. Germline-derived CDR1 and CDR2 are MDHEN and SYDVKM. Comment on this clone: The antigen remains undetermined.

Produced via immunoSEQ multiplex PCR; TCRdb's table is partial and in-frame only. The profile shows approximately 100,000 clones, around 93% of them singletons. The chain recombines TRBV28 with TRBJ2-1; 12 nucleotides agree with TRBD2. The receptor's source is a woman aged 25 to 39 in good health and CMV-seropositive. The specimen sequenced was PBMCs. The CDR3 is CASSPGGLAGTYNEQFF. CDR3 DNA: TGTGCCAGCAGCCCCGGCGGACTAGCGGGGACCTACAATGAGCAGTTCTTC.